Listed here are 13 T cell receptor beta chains from one sample, sequenced in a study of T cells in localized non-small cell lung cancer. Data came from immunoSEQ multiplex PCR; TCRdb stores just in-frame clones and leaves some out. The table records tens of thousands of clones, about 87% of them present only once. The material was peripheral blood, obtained before any cancer treatment. The receptors derive from a man aged 40 to 70 with stage I squamous cell lung carcinoma.

This clone was seen more than once but under ten times. The same CDR3 can be traced to other DNA sequences in this sample. The chain combines TRBV19 with TRBJ1-2; tentative D call: TRBD1 (5 bases). Trimming cost V 3 bases and J 7 bases, with 9 bases left between them. Germline loops: CDR1 LNHDA, CDR2 SQIVND (reference sequence). The CDR3 has 12 residues. The CDR3 protein is CASSIGGGGYTF. The CDR3, as DNA: TGTGCCAGTAGTATCGGGGGAGGTGGCTACACCTTC.

The rearrangement links TRBV6-5 to TRBJ2-2; 7 bases are shared with TRBD1. Per the germline V gene, CDR1 is MNHEY and CDR2 is SVGAGI. Trimming at V came to 2 bases and at J to 6 bases, leaving 6 bases not matched to a gene. The CDR3 length is 15 residues. The CDR3 region is CASSYAKGAAGELFF. In DNA, the CDR3 is TGTGCCAGCAGTTACGCGAAGGGGGCGGCCGGGGAGCTGTTTTTT.

The V call is TRBV2, the J call TRBJ1-1; D gene uncertain. This CDR3 contains 14 residues. Germline loops: CDR1 SNHLY, CDR2 FYNNEI. The germline V and J ends were trimmed by 4 bases and 1 base, with 10 bases remaining between them. The DNA for the CDR3 is TGTGCCAGCAGTGCTCCGCTCCGGAACACTGAAGCTTTCTTT. As protein: CASSAPLRNTEAFF.

This chain uses TRBV6-4 with TRBJ1-2, with TRBD1 matching 8 bases. V shed 2 bases, J shed 8 bases, and the junction held 4 bases outside the gene matches. Germline V CDR1 and CDR2: MRHNA, SNTAGT. The CDR3 is 13 amino acids. The CDR3 region is CASSDRDRRGYTF. DNA for the CDR3: TGTGCCAGCAGTGACCGGGACAGGAGGGGCTACACCTTC.

This clone was recorded once. The chain joins TRBV15 to TRBJ2-1; 9 positions agree with TRBD2. The CDR3 covers 16 residues. Germline V gives CDR1 LNHNV, CDR2 YYDKDF (reference sequence). Trimming cost V 0 bases and J 7 bases; bases outside gene matches: 7. The CDR3 reads CATSRDGGGAWNEQFF. CDR3 sequence (DNA): TGTGCCACCAGCAGAGACGGCGGGGGGGCCTGGAATGAGCAGTTCTTC.

This clone showed up just once. CDR3 residues: CASSPRPLNTGELFF. CDR3 sequence (DNA): TGTGCCAGCAGCCCCCGTCCCCTTAACACCGGGGAGCTGTTTTTT. This chain joins TRBV7-2 and TRBJ2-2; D remains unclear. The CDR3 length is 15 residues. The germline V gene encodes CDR1 SGHTA and CDR2 FQGNSA. The V gene lost 5 bases and the J gene lost 2 bases, with 12 bases spanning the gap.

The rearrangement links TRBV7-2 to TRBJ1-2; 7 bases fit TRBD1. The CDR3 covers 14 residues. V trimming: 5 bases; J trimming: 2 bases; junction bases outside the gene matches: 5. The germline CDR1 and CDR2 sequences are SGHTA and FQGNSA. In nucleotides, the CDR3 is TGTGCCAGCAGCCTACAGACAGGGAACTATGGCTACACCTTC. Protein sequence: CASSLQTGNYGYTF.

The J gene is TRBJ2-2, the V gene TRBV6-1, with a tentative D call TRBD2 (5 bases). The CDR3 is 15 amino acids. The V end lost 2 bases, the J end lost 6 bases, and 13 bases lay between the germline ends. CDR1 is MNHNS, CDR2 SASEGT, per germline. CDR3 sequence (DNA): TGTGCCAGCAGTGAATCCGGGAAAGGAGCCGGGGAGCTGTTTTTT. Protein product: CASSESGKGAGELFF.

This clone occurred a few times. The chain combines TRBV2 with TRBJ1-1; D gene unclear. CDR1 and CDR2 (germline): SNHLY, FYNNEI. The V end was cut by 3 bases, the J end by 2 bases, with 7 bases between. There are 13 residues in the CDR3. The CDR3 sequence is CASSEHGNTEAFF. The CDR3 DNA is TGTGCCAGCAGTGAGCACGGCAACACTGAAGCTTTCTTT. Variable domain in full (rest from reference TRBV2 and TRBJ1-1): EPEVTQTPSHQVTQMGQEVILRCVPISNHLYFYWYRQILGQKVEFLVSFYNNEISEKSEIFDDQFSVERPDGSNFTLKIRSTKLEDSAMYFCASSEHGNTEAFFGQGTRLTVV.

V is TRBV19 and J is TRBJ1-5, with D unresolved. The V gene's germline CDR1 is LNHDA and CDR2 SQIVND (reference sequence). V dropped 6 bases and J dropped 3 bases, with 9 bases sitting between them. The CDR3 has 13 residues. The CDR3 is CASSGDVNQPQHF. The CDR3 DNA is TGTGCCAGTAGCGGGGATGTCAATCAGCCCCAGCATTTT.

The J gene is TRBJ2-3, the V gene TRBV9; 13 bases are a match to TRBD2. CDR1 is SGDLS, CDR2 YYNGEE, per germline. J gave up 0 bases and V 4 bases, and 2 bases lay outside the gene matches. The CDR3 extends over 16 amino acids. The CDR3 region is CASSSGLAGSTDTQYF. As DNA, the CDR3 is TGTGCCAGCAGCTCGGGACTAGCGGGGAGCACAGATACGCAGTATTTT.

Regarding this clone: Its ends do not fully match the called genes, so a read error is possible. The rearrangement uses TRBV19 and TRBJ2-2, with TRBD1 identical over 8 bases. Per germline, CDR1 LNHDA and CDR2 SQIVND (reference sequence). This CDR3 region has 18 residues. CDR3 nucleotides: TGTGCCAGTAGAATAGTCAGGGGGCCAGATCCAATTACCGGGGAGCTGTTTTTT. Translated, it gives CASRIVRGPDPITGELFF.

This chain links TRBV2 with TRBJ1-2; TRBD1 is a possible D gene (5 bases). CDR1 is SNHLY and CDR2 is FYNNEI in the germline V gene. CDR3 size: 16 residues. Trimming took 9 bases from V and 2 from J, leaving 22 bases between them. CDR3 amino acids: CARSRAPGASNYGYTF. The CDR3, as DNA: TGTGCCAGAAGCAGGGCTCCCGGGGCCTCAAACTATGGCTACACCTTC.